This TCR beta chain emerged from a study of blood T cell repertoires in COVID-19. In the study overall: Spain, Italy and the United States supplied samples that represented acute and convalescent COVID-19.

CDR1 is SGHTA, CDR2 FQGNSA, per germline. CDR3 length: 16 residues. V was shortened by 4 bases and J by 7 bases, with 20 bases between the two germline ends. In the original analysis: From reference gene primer amplification, estimates of nucleated cell counts were derived. Here immunoSEQ multiplex PCR was the method, and the copy in TCRdb shows in-frame clones only, minus some. D and trimming were read from the DNA, whereas the V and J calls and clone size are those reported in that table. This table has some 320,000 clones, roughly 91% appearing once. The count of this clone is one. All enrollees were roughly 18 to 90 years old and from approximately 24 US areas. Assignments of participants to cohorts depended upon their own reported clinical history.

The clonotype was recovered from a woman aged 45-65 years who had been exposed to COVID-19. This chain joins TRBV7-2 and TRBJ2-1; D might be TRBD2 (7 bases). The sample comprised PBMCs or T cells enriched from blood (not recorded which). CDR3 DNA sequence: TGTGCCAGCAGCTCACCCGTGGGGGGGGGCTGGAATGAGCAGTTCTTC. Protein sequence: CASSSPVGGGWNEQFF.